Following are 14 T cell receptor beta chains from one sample sequenced in a study of OX40 agonist ivuxolimab in advanced cancers. The repertoire was sequenced with immunoSEQ multiplex PCR; TCRdb's copy has only in-frame clones and lacks some. The table includes 55,000 to 80,000 clones, 85% detected once. The starting material was CD4+ or CD8+ T cells sorted from blood, obtained in a trial of the OX40 agonist ivuxolimab. The receptors stem from an adult with an advanced solid tumor such as melanoma, head and neck, liver or kidney cancer.

J is TRBJ2-1 and V is TRBV9; 10 bases line up with TRBD1. V trimming: 4 bases; J trimming: 9 bases; junction bases outside the gene matches: 10. The CDR3 length is 15 residues. CDR1 and CDR2 from the germline V gene are SGDLS and YYNGEE. In DNA form, the CDR3 reads TGTGCCAGCAGCCCGGGACAGGGGAATTATGGTGAGCAGTTCTTC. This translates into CASSPGQGNYGEQFF. Filled out from reference TRBV9 and TRBJ2-1, the complete variable domain reads DSGVTQTPKHLITATGQRVTLRCSPRSGDLSVYWYQQSLDQGLQFLIQYYNGEERAKGNILERFSAQQFPDLHSELNLSSLELGDSALYFCASSPGQGNYGEQFFGPGTRLTVL.

This sequence joins TRBV5-4 and TRBJ2-1; 8 bases line up with TRBD2. V lost 5 bases, J lost 7 bases, and 14 bases stayed unmatched. The germline V gene encodes CDR1 SGHNT and CDR2 YYREEE (reference sequence). This CDR3 comprises 16 residues. CDR3 nucleotide sequence: TGTGCCAGCAGGTTATTTAGCGGGACATTTGGGAATGAGCAGTTCTTC. Translating gives CASRLFSGTFGNEQFF. The variable domain in full, with the rest retrieved from reference TRBV5-4 and TRBJ2-1, is ETGVTQSPTHLIKTRGQQVTLRCSSQSGHNTVSWYQQALGQGPQFIFQYYREEENGRGNFPPRFSGLQFPNYSSELNVNALELDDSALYLCASRLFSGTFGNEQFFGPGTRLTVL.

This chain uses TRBV5-4 with TRBJ2-3; TRBD2 might be the D (5 bases). V lost 4 bases to trimming and J lost 5 bases, with 14 bases between them. Germline CDR1 is SGHNT and CDR2 is YYREEE (reference sequence). CDR3 length: 14 residues. The CDR3 coding sequence is TGTGCCAGCAGCAGCAACCAAGAGGGAGATACGCAGTATTTT. Translating it yields CASSSNQEGDTQYF. Based on the CDR3 plus reference TRBV5-4 and TRBJ2-3, the full variable domain is ETGVTQSPTHLIKTRGQQVTLRCSSQSGHNTVSWYQQALGQGPQFIFQYYREEENGRGNFPPRFSGLQFPNYSSELNVNALELDDSALYLCASSSNQEGDTQYFGPGTRLTVL.

The rearrangement joins TRBV7-3 to TRBJ2-1, with D perhaps being TRBD1 or TRBD2 (5 bases each). The CDR3 consists of 14 residues. Trimming took 5 bases from V and 0 from J, leaving 8 bases between them. Germline-derived CDR1 and CDR2 are SGHTA and FQGTGA. The CDR3 nucleotides are TGTGCCAGCAGCGGGGGTAGCTCCTACAATGAGCAGTTCTTC. This translates into CASSGGSSYNEQFF.

The rearrangement links TRBV2 to TRBJ2-7; D uncertain. Trimming shortened V by 2 bases and J by 3 bases, and 8 bases separated the two germline ends. The CDR3 contains 13 residues. Germline CDR1 reads SNHLY; CDR2 reads FYNNEI. CDR3 amino acids: CASSENGDYEQYF. The CDR3 DNA sequence: TGTGCCAGCAGTGAAAACGGAGACTACGAGCAGTACTTC.

The chain has TRBV11-1 and TRBJ1-2; D unresolved. The CDR3 is 11 residues long. Trimming took 7 bases from V and 6 from J, leaving 9 bases between them. CDR1 and CDR2 from the germline V gene are SGHAT and FQDESV (reference sequence). The CDR3 loop is CASTRTDGYTF. For the CDR3, the DNA is TGTGCCAGCACACGGACTGATGGCTACACCTTC.

The chain recombines TRBV27 with TRBJ1-6; weak D call: TRBD1 (6 bases). V was pared by 2 bases and J by 4 bases, with 9 bases between. The CDR3 totals 15 residues. CDR1 and CDR2 from the germline V gene are MNHEY and SMNVEV (reference sequence). CDR3 in amino acids: CASSLQTGYNSPLHF. Here the CDR3 DNA reads TGTGCCAGCAGTTTACAGACAGGTTATAATTCACCCCTCCACTTT.

The chain uses TRBV4-3 and TRBJ2-7; 8 bases line up with TRBD1. With V trimmed by 1 base and J by 4 bases, 6 bases remained unmatched. The CDR3 extends over 15 amino acids. Germline loops: CDR1 LGHNA, CDR2 YSLEER. CDR3 in DNA: TGCGCCAGCAGCCAAGCTCCAGGGGGCACTTACGAGCAGTACTTC. It codes for CASSQAPGGTYEQYF.

V is TRBV18 and J is TRBJ1-3; D unresolved. V was clipped by 2 bases and J by 0 bases, with 8 bases between them. CDR3 length equals 15 residues. Germline-derived CDR1 and CDR2 are KGHSH and LQKENI. CDR3 nucleotide sequence: TGTGCCAGCTCACCAGAGGTCTACTCTGGAAACACCATATATTTT. Its protein product is CASSPEVYSGNTIYF.

This clone showed up just once. The V and J genes are TRBV7-2 and TRBJ2-1; D remains unclear. The germline gives CDR1 SGHTA, CDR2 FQGNSA. The CDR3 totals 14 residues. V was pared by 4 bases and J by 9 bases, with 16 bases between. The CDR3 nucleotides are TGTGCCAGCAGCTCCTCCTCGGGTGTATTTGAGCAGTTCTTC. As protein: CASSSSSGVFEQFF.

This clone was found a few times. V is TRBV5-1 and J is TRBJ2-3, with D possibly TRBD2 on 5 matching bases. From germline, CDR1 is SGHRS and CDR2 YFSETQ. The CDR3 has 15 amino acids. V was cut by 4 bases and J by 0 bases, with 12 bases left in between. The CDR3 nucleotides read TGCGCCAGCAGCCCATTGCGGGTCAGCACAGATACGCAGTATTTT. Amino acids: CASSPLRVSTDTQYF. Looking up the rest from reference TRBV5-1 and TRBJ2-3 gives the full variable domain: KAGVTQTPRYLIKTRGQQVTLSCSPISGHRSVSWYQQTPGQGLQFLFEYFSETQRNKGNFPGRFSGRQFSNSRSEMNVSTLELGDSALYLCASSPLRVSTDTQYFGPGTRLTVL.

The rearrangement joins TRBV5-1 to TRBJ2-7; 7 nucleotides line up with TRBD1. The CDR3 totals 13 residues. V was clipped by 8 bases and J by 9 bases; unmatched bases: 14. The germline V gene has CDR1 SGHRS and CDR2 YFSETQ. This CDR3 reads CARTQTGSKGQYF. In DNA form, the CDR3 reads TGCGCCAGGACCCAGACAGGGAGTAAAGGGCAGTACTTC.

In its sample, this clone was seen a few times. This chain links TRBV7-2 with TRBJ1-1; D remains unclear. Germline V gene sequence: CDR1 SGHTA, CDR2 FQGNSA. Trimming removed 2 bases at V and 4 bases at J, with 5 bases between. CDR3 length: 12 amino acids. The chain's CDR3 is CASSLIATEAFF. DNA of the CDR3: TGTGCCAGCAGCTTAATCGCCACTGAAGCTTTCTTT.

V is TRBV7-2 and J is TRBJ1-1, with no clear D. Germline assignment: CDR1 SGHTA and CDR2 FQGNSA. V lost 3 bases, J lost 6 bases, and 17 bases lay in between. There are 15 residues in the CDR3. CDR3 region: CASSFGEGNRAEAFF. DNA of the CDR3: TGTGCCAGCAGCTTTGGGGAAGGGAACCGCGCTGAAGCTTTCTTT.